This T cell receptor (beta chain) was found in a study of blood T cells in healthy people across ages. Across the study: Template switching captured about one barcoded beta molecule per two T cells.

Study conclusions and caveats: Whereas aged donors had fewer naive CD4+ cells, long-lived donors had more of them and higher diversity.

CDR1 and CDR2 from the germline V gene are SGHKS and YYEKEE (reference sequence). V shed 2 bases and J shed 0 bases, with 6 bases lying between them. The CDR3 runs to 14 residues. On this clonotype itself: Its matching antigen is unknown.

A sample-barcoded 5' primer and a J-beta primer mix were used in a second PCR of roughly 7 to 11 cycles. There were at least 3 million CDR3-containing paired-end reads obtained from each sample. From the 5' RACE reads, TCRdb called clonotypes with MiXCR, one entry per CDR3 protein. The sample gives roughly 1,500,000 distinct CDR3 sequences, about 31% of which show up once; about 11% is in the top ten. Isolation recovered at least 6 million PBMCs from every sample. The TCR originated in a woman aged 25 to 45 in good health. The chain carries TRBV5-5 and TRBJ2-1; D uncertain. Specimen: blood. This CDR3 reads CASSFHASYNEQFF. DNA for the CDR3: TGTGCCAGCAGCTTTCATGCCTCCTACAATGAGCAGTTCTTC.